This is a list of T cell receptor beta chains from one sample in a study of blood T cells in healthy people across ages. MiXCR was run by TCRdb on the 5' RACE reads, yielding one entry per CDR3 protein. Of approximately 350,000 distinct CDR3 sequences in the sample, about 49% were seen once. Material for sequencing was blood. These receptors all stem from a man in his fifties or sixties in good health. Each CDR3 is given with its conserved first and last residue. Each record gives: CDR3 protein, CDR3 DNA, J gene, D gene, CDR3 length, clone size, V gene. A D gene is named only where the DNA matches it firmly. Size is omitted from some rows. Given values are once, few, many or a class for expanded clones.

CDR3aa: CASSLRDRGLHYEQYF
CDR3nt: TGTGCCAGCAGTTTACGGGACAGGGGGCTCCACTACGAGCAGTACTTC
j_gene: TRBJ2-7
d_gene: TRBD1
len: 16
abundance: few
v_gene: TRBV28

CDR3aa: CSARQGAATQYF
CDR3nt: TGCAGTGCTAGACAGGGGGCGGCGACCCAGTACTTC
j_gene: TRBJ2-5
d_gene: TRBD1
len: 12
abundance: few
v_gene: TRBV20-1

CDR3aa: CASSPEGPYNRYGYTF
CDR3nt: TGTGCCAGCAGCCCCGAGGGGCCTTATAATAGATATGGCTACACCTTC
j_gene: TRBJ1-2
d_gene: .
len: 16
abundance: .
v_gene: TRBV5-5

CDR3aa: CSARETVEAFF
CDR3nt: TGCAGTGCGAGAGAGACCGTAGAAGCTTTCTTT
j_gene: TRBJ1-1
d_gene: .
len: 11
abundance: .
v_gene: TRBV20-1

CDR3aa: CASSLRDRANYGYTF
CDR3nt: TGTGCCAGCAGTTTACGTGACAGGGCTAACTATGGCTACACCTTC
j_gene: TRBJ1-2
d_gene: TRBD1
len: 15
abundance: few
v_gene: TRBV12-3/TRBV12-4

CDR3aa: CASSLDPFRGYEQYF
CDR3nt: TGTGCCAGCAGCCTCGACCCATTCAGGGGCTACGAGCAGTACTTC
j_gene: TRBJ2-7
d_gene: .
len: 15
abundance: .
v_gene: TRBV7-2

CDR3aa: CASSTAPGSGELFF
CDR3nt: TGTGCCAGCAGTACCGCCCCGGGATCCGGGGAGCTGTTTTTT
j_gene: TRBJ2-2
d_gene: .
len: 14
abundance: .
v_gene: TRBV12-3/TRBV12-4

CDR3aa: CASSSEVGYGYTF
CDR3nt: TGTGCCAGCAGCTCGGAAGTGGGCTATGGCTACACCTTC
j_gene: TRBJ1-2
d_gene: .
len: 13
abundance: once
v_gene: TRBV27

CDR3aa: CATSDPNRGSYEQYF
CDR3nt: TGTGCCACCAGTGATCCGAACCGGGGGAGCTACGAGCAGTACTTC
j_gene: TRBJ2-7
d_gene: .
len: 15
abundance: .
v_gene: TRBV24-1

CDR3aa: CATSRDSGGSNEQFF
CDR3nt: TGTGCCACCAGCAGAGATTCGGGGGGGAGCAATGAGCAGTTCTTC
j_gene: TRBJ2-1
d_gene: TRBD2
len: 15
abundance: .
v_gene: TRBV15

CDR3aa: CASSAQLGSNQPQHF
CDR3nt: TGTGCCAGCAGTGCCCAGTTGGGTAGCAATCAGCCCCAGCATTTT
j_gene: TRBJ1-5
d_gene: .
len: 15
abundance: .
v_gene: TRBV12-3/TRBV12-4

CDR3aa: CATSRLAGECYNEQFF
CDR3nt: TGTGCCACCAGTCGGCTAGCGGGAGAATGCTACAATGAGCAGTTCTTC
j_gene: TRBJ2-1
d_gene: TRBD2
len: 16
abundance: .
v_gene: TRBV24-1

CDR3aa: CASSIGYGYTF
CDR3nt: TGTGCCAGCAGTATAGGCTATGGCTACACCTTC
j_gene: TRBJ1-2
d_gene: .
len: 11
abundance: .
v_gene: TRBV6-6

CDR3aa: CASSRAGTGTQTSYNEQFF
CDR3nt: TGTGCCAGCAGCAGGGCCGGGACAGGGACCCAAACATCCTACAATGAGCAGTTCTTC
j_gene: TRBJ2-1
d_gene: TRBD1
len: 19
abundance: few
v_gene: TRBV11-1

CDR3aa: CASRTGTAVSYEQYF
CDR3nt: TGTGCCAGCAGGACCGGGACAGCCGTCTCCTACGAGCAGTACTTC
j_gene: TRBJ2-7
d_gene: TRBD1
len: 15
abundance: .
v_gene: TRBV27

CDR3aa: CASSLATTGRYNEQFF
CDR3nt: TGTGCCAGCAGCTTAGCAACTACGGGCCGCTACAATGAGCAGTTCTTC
j_gene: TRBJ2-1
d_gene: .
len: 16
abundance: .
v_gene: TRBV7-2

CDR3aa: CASRQRDFKDTQYF
CDR3nt: TGTGCCAGCAGACAACGGGACTTCAAAGATACGCAGTATTTT
j_gene: TRBJ2-3
d_gene: .
len: 14
abundance: few
v_gene: TRBV6-2/TRBV6-3

CDR3aa: CASSQDLAGGTDTQYF
CDR3nt: TGTGCCAGCAGCCAAGACCTAGCGGGAGGGACAGATACGCAGTATTTT
j_gene: TRBJ2-3
d_gene: TRBD2
len: 16
abundance: .
v_gene: TRBV4-2

CDR3aa: CASSLTGKTDTQYF
CDR3nt: TGTGCCAGCAGCTTAACGGGGAAGACAGATACGCAGTATTTT
j_gene: TRBJ2-3
d_gene: .
len: 14
abundance: many
v_gene: TRBV7-8

CDR3aa: CSARPPPGTSGENNEQFF
CDR3nt: TGCAGTGCTAGACCGCCCCCTGGGACTAGCGGGGAAAACAATGAGCAGTTCTTC
j_gene: TRBJ2-1
d_gene: TRBD2
len: 18
abundance: few
v_gene: TRBV20-1

CDR3aa: CSARYRGVNSPLHF
CDR3nt: TGCAGTGCTCGCTACAGGGGAGTAAATTCACCCCTCCACTTT
j_gene: TRBJ1-6
d_gene: TRBD1
len: 14
abundance: .
v_gene: TRBV20-1

CDR3aa: CASSQGDRDSSYEQYF
CDR3nt: TGTGCCAGCAGCCAGGGGGACCGGGACTCTTCCTACGAGCAGTACTTC
j_gene: TRBJ2-7
d_gene: .
len: 16
abundance: few
v_gene: TRBV4-2

CDR3aa: CASSPAGEKVFF
CDR3nt: TGTGCCAGCAGCCCGGCAGGGGAGAAGGTGTTCTTC
j_gene: TRBJ2-1
d_gene: .
len: 12
abundance: .
v_gene: TRBV7-2

CDR3aa: CASTLGGNGAKNIQYF
CDR3nt: TGTGCCAGCACCCTGGGGGGTAACGGGGCCAAAAACATTCAGTACTTC
j_gene: TRBJ2-4
d_gene: .
len: 16
abundance: few
v_gene: TRBV28

CDR3aa: CSARVVGGGQYF
CDR3nt: TGCAGTGCTAGAGTGGTCGGAGGGGGGCAGTACTTC
j_gene: TRBJ2-4
d_gene: .
len: 12
abundance: .
v_gene: TRBV20-1

CDR3aa: CASSSLASYNEQFF
CDR3nt: TGTGCCAGCAGTTCACTAGCCTCCTACAATGAGCAGTTCTTC
j_gene: TRBJ2-1
d_gene: .
len: 14
abundance: many
v_gene: TRBV11-2

CDR3aa: CASSVSGREQYF
CDR3nt: TGTGCCAGCAGCGTATCAGGGCGGGAGCAGTACTTC
j_gene: TRBJ2-7
d_gene: .
len: 12
abundance: few
v_gene: TRBV11-1

CDR3aa: CSAASRAHNEQFF
CDR3nt: TGCAGTGCCGCCTCCAGGGCACACAATGAGCAGTTCTTC
j_gene: TRBJ2-1
d_gene: .
len: 13
abundance: .
v_gene: TRBV20-1

CDR3aa: CAWSAVRETDTQYF
CDR3nt: TGTGCCTGGAGTGCGGTCAGGGAAACAGATACGCAGTATTTT
j_gene: TRBJ2-3
d_gene: .
len: 14
abundance: .
v_gene: TRBV30

CDR3aa: CASSLQGNYGYTF
CDR3nt: TGTGCCAGCAGCTTACAAGGGAACTACGGCTACACCTTC
j_gene: TRBJ1-2
d_gene: .
len: 13
abundance: few
v_gene: TRBV12-3/TRBV12-4

CDR3aa: CASSLGTKNSPLHF
CDR3nt: TGTGCCAGCAGCTTAGGGACAAAAAATTCACCCCTCCACTTT
j_gene: TRBJ1-6
d_gene: .
len: 14
abundance: once
v_gene: TRBV11-2

CDR3aa: CASAGTSWYTDTQYF
CDR3nt: TGTGCCAGCGCCGGGACTAGCTGGTACACAGATACGCAGTATTTT
j_gene: TRBJ2-3
d_gene: TRBD2
len: 15
abundance: few
v_gene: TRBV6-2/TRBV6-3

CDR3aa: CASKSEPGLADSLAKNIQYF
CDR3nt: TGTGCCAGCAAGTCGGAACCGGGACTAGCGGATAGCCTAGCCAAAAACATTCAGTACTTC
j_gene: TRBJ2-4
d_gene: TRBD2
len: 20
abundance: once
v_gene: TRBV6-2/TRBV6-3

CDR3aa: CSAAGPSGGQETQYF
CDR3nt: TGCAGTGCTGCCGGACCTAGCGGGGGACAAGAGACCCAGTACTTC
j_gene: TRBJ2-5
d_gene: TRBD2
len: 15
abundance: .
v_gene: TRBV20-1

CDR3aa: CASSRQTSGSYEQYF
CDR3nt: TGTGCCAGCAGCCGACAGACTAGCGGGAGTTACGAGCAGTACTTC
j_gene: TRBJ2-7
d_gene: TRBD2
len: 15
abundance: .
v_gene: TRBV4-2

CDR3aa: CSARDQAAGIQYF
CDR3nt: TGCAGTGCTAGAGATCAAGCGGCAGGCATTCAGTACTTC
j_gene: TRBJ2-4
d_gene: .
len: 13
abundance: .
v_gene: TRBV20-1

CDR3aa: CASSLGHYEQYF
CDR3nt: TGTGCCAGCAGTTTGGGGCACTACGAGCAGTACTTC
j_gene: TRBJ2-7
d_gene: .
len: 12
abundance: .
v_gene: TRBV12-3/TRBV12-4

CDR3aa: CASSQERLDTQYF
CDR3nt: TGCGCCAGCAGCCAAGAGAGGCTTGATACGCAGTATTTT
j_gene: TRBJ2-3
d_gene: .
len: 13
abundance: few
v_gene: TRBV4-3

CDR3aa: CASSLDPSASSNEQYF
CDR3nt: TGTGCCAGCAGCTTAGACCCTAGCGCCTCTTCAAATGAGCAGTACTTC
j_gene: TRBJ2-7
d_gene: .
len: 16
abundance: .
v_gene: TRBV11-3

CDR3aa: CAASPRDGERADTQYF
CDR3nt: TGTGCCGCCAGCCCCCGGGACGGCGAGAGGGCAGATACGCAGTATTTT
j_gene: TRBJ2-3
d_gene: .
len: 16
abundance: .
v_gene: TRBV15

CDR3aa: CASKGNPLNEQYF
CDR3nt: TGTGCCAGCAAAGGCAATCCTCTGAATGAGCAGTACTTC
j_gene: TRBJ2-7
d_gene: .
len: 13
abundance: .
v_gene: TRBV2

CDR3aa: CASSTSGGQETQYF
CDR3nt: TGTGCCAGCAGCACGTCCGGGGGACAAGAGACCCAGTACTTC
j_gene: TRBJ2-5
d_gene: .
len: 14
abundance: .
v_gene: TRBV7-9

CDR3aa: CSARSQGGNTEAFF
CDR3nt: TGCAGTGCTAGATCGCAGGGTGGGAACACTGAAGCTTTCTTT
j_gene: TRBJ1-1
d_gene: .
len: 14
abundance: .
v_gene: TRBV20-1

CDR3aa: CSAREAFSGSSYNEQFF
CDR3nt: TGCAGTGCTAGAGAGGCCTTTAGCGGGAGCTCCTACAATGAGCAGTTCTTC
j_gene: TRBJ2-1
d_gene: TRBD2
len: 17
abundance: many
v_gene: TRBV20-1

CDR3aa: CASSLTGDWSPLHF
CDR3nt: TGTGCCAGCAGTTTAACAGGGGATTGGTCACCCCTCCACTTT
j_gene: TRBJ1-6
d_gene: TRBD1
len: 14
abundance: .
v_gene: TRBV27

CDR3aa: CASSPRESSYNEQYF
CDR3nt: TGTGCCAGCTCACCACGAGAGAGCTCCTACAATGAGCAGTACTTC
j_gene: TRBJ2-7
d_gene: .
len: 15
abundance: .
v_gene: TRBV18

CDR3aa: CSALRSVSYEQYF
CDR3nt: TGCAGTGCTCTGCGGTCCGTCTCCTACGAGCAGTACTTC
j_gene: TRBJ2-7
d_gene: .
len: 13
abundance: .
v_gene: TRBV20-1

CDR3aa: CAISDLAGGNEQFF
CDR3nt: TGTGCCATCAGTGATTTAGCGGGAGGCAATGAGCAGTTCTTC
j_gene: TRBJ2-1
d_gene: TRBD2
len: 14
abundance: .
v_gene: TRBV10-3

CDR3aa: CATGNLDIQYF
CDR3nt: TGTGCCACCGGTAATTTGGACATTCAGTACTTC
j_gene: TRBJ2-4
d_gene: .
len: 11
abundance: .
v_gene: TRBV15

CDR3aa: CASSRALSSYNEQFF
CDR3nt: TGTGCCAGCAGCCGGGCGTTAAGCTCCTACAATGAGCAGTTCTTC
j_gene: TRBJ2-1
d_gene: .
len: 15
abundance: .
v_gene: TRBV7-6

CDR3aa: CATAGGALNTEAFF
CDR3nt: TGTGCCACCGCCGGGGGGGCACTGAACACTGAAGCTTTCTTT
j_gene: TRBJ1-1
d_gene: .
len: 14
abundance: few
v_gene: TRBV28

CDR3aa: CASSHQTAGANVLTF
CDR3nt: TGTGCCAGCAGTCATCAGACGGCCGGGGCCAACGTCCTGACTTTC
j_gene: TRBJ2-6
d_gene: .
len: 15
abundance: .
v_gene: TRBV6-2/TRBV6-3

CDR3aa: CASSRTSINEQFF
CDR3nt: TGTGCCAGCTCTAGGACTAGCATCAATGAGCAGTTCTTC
j_gene: TRBJ2-1
d_gene: TRBD2
len: 13
abundance: few
v_gene: TRBV18

CDR3aa: CASNLSGPYNEQFF
CDR3nt: TGTGCCAGCAACCTTAGCGGGCCTTACAATGAGCAGTTCTTC
j_gene: TRBJ2-1
d_gene: TRBD2
len: 14
abundance: once
v_gene: TRBV6-6

CDR3aa: CASSQEGPGGGPYGYTF
CDR3nt: TGTGCCAGCAGCCAAGAGGGGCCGGGAGGAGGCCCCTATGGCTACACCTTC
j_gene: TRBJ1-2
d_gene: .
len: 17
abundance: few
v_gene: TRBV4-2

CDR3aa: CASSYRQGNYGYTF
CDR3nt: TGTGCCAGCAGTTACCGACAGGGCAACTATGGCTACACCTTC
j_gene: TRBJ1-2
d_gene: TRBD1
len: 14
abundance: many
v_gene: TRBV6-2/TRBV6-3

CDR3aa: CASKTGVPFAYEQYF
CDR3nt: TGCGCCAGCAAGACAGGGGTCCCATTCGCCTACGAGCAGTACTTC
j_gene: TRBJ2-7
d_gene: TRBD1
len: 15
abundance: few
v_gene: TRBV23-1

CDR3aa: CASSQDSGTSANYGYTF
CDR3nt: TGTGCCAGCAGCCAAGATTCCGGGACCTCCGCTAACTATGGCTACACCTTC
j_gene: TRBJ1-2
d_gene: .
len: 17
abundance: .
v_gene: TRBV4-2

CDR3aa: CASSPERRGGYGYTF
CDR3nt: TGTGCCAGCAGCCCAGAGAGGAGGGGGGGCTATGGCTACACCTTC
j_gene: TRBJ1-2
d_gene: .
len: 15
abundance: .
v_gene: TRBV3-1

CDR3aa: CSARNMREGEGTDTQYF
CDR3nt: TGCAGTGCTAGAAACATGCGGGAGGGAGAGGGCACAGATACGCAGTATTTT
j_gene: TRBJ2-3
d_gene: TRBD2
len: 17
abundance: many
v_gene: TRBV20-1